This TCR beta chain was sequenced during a study of blood T cell repertoires in COVID-19. Study-wide context: The United States, Italy and Spain supplied acute and convalescent COVID-19 samples. The cDNA or gDNA used as material had been derived from T cells, B-cell-depleted T cells, or PBMCs.

In the original processing: Using reference gene primer amplification, nucleated cell counts were estimated. Generated by immunoSEQ multiplex PCR, the TCRdb table keeps only in-frame clones and is missing some. The DNA was the basis for D and trimming; V, J and clone size are from that table. The sample has around 56,000 clones, approximately 81% seen once. The CDR3 extends over 16 amino acids. With 4 bases removed from V and 0 bases from J, the gap between germline ends came to 13 bases. Looked up from germline, CDR1 is MNHNS and CDR2 is SASEGT. This sequence originates from a woman older than 75 with active or convalescent COVID-19. Sequences were obtained from peripheral blood. J is TRBJ1-3 and V is TRBV6-1; no clear D gene. CDR3 in amino acids: CASSVQRYPSGNTIYF. As DNA, the CDR3 is TGTGCCAGCAGTGTTCAACGGTACCCCTCTGGAAACACCATATATTTT.